This T cell receptor (beta chain) was profiled in a study of shared clonotypes between healthy human individuals. Germline loops: CDR1 SGHTA, CDR2 FQGNSA. This CDR3 comprises 16 residues. The V and J ends lost 5 bases and 4 bases, in that order; junction bases with no gene match: 10. Whole-study findings and limits: Sharing across four donors was highest in naive CD4 (around 5%) and lowest in memory CD8 (around 0.4%). Clonotype sharing among donors was thought likely to change with sequencing depth.

The table came from immunoSEQ multiplex PCR; TCRdb's copy has only in-frame clones and leaves some out. The data contain approximately 1,000,000 clones, about 80% of them singletons. Splitting the CD4+ cells yielded a CD45RA+ naive subset and a CD45RA-negative memory subset. A note on this clone: Its antigen is as yet unknown.

The sequenced sample was memory CD4+ T cells from PBMCs. Regarding subset: CD45RA-negative fraction. The rearrangement links TRBV7-2 to TRBJ2-3; 9 positions match TRBD2. This sequence was found in a man aged 18 to 35 in good health. Some clones in this sample may be carry-over from other donors' samples. The DNA for the CDR3 is TGTGCCAGCAGCACATTTAGCGGGAGATCCGCAGATACGCAGTATTTT. Translating gives CASSTFSGRSADTQYF.